This T cell receptor (beta chain) appears in the sequencing data of a study of Ad26.COV2.S vaccination and SARS-CoV-2 variants. Study details: The vaccine Ad26.COV2.S was put into the muscle once, or twice with 56 days between.

Treatment indicated: 15 to 20 received Ad26.COV2.S at low or high dose, single or two shots; a few received placebo; per-sample allocation not given. Samples were taken on day 63 after the first vaccine or placebo injection. As regards this clone: The antigen is undetermined.

Clones were sequenced by immunoSEQ multiplex PCR, and TCRdb holds only the in-frame ones, with some missing. In the table there are approximately 350,000 clones, around nine tenths of which are singletons. Whole-study findings and limits: Spike-specific TCR breadth was greater in vaccine than placebo recipients.

The sequencing here drew on peripheral blood, taken in a trial of Ad26.COV2.S vaccine versus placebo. The receptor was derived from a person aged 18-65 years who received the Ad26.COV2.S COVID-19 vaccine or a placebo.

CDR3 sequence: CASSQISYEQYF. The CDR3 DNA reads as TGTGCCAGCAGCCAAATCTCCTACGAGCAGTACTTC. This rearrangement joins TRBV14 to TRBJ2-7; no reliable D call. Trimming pared 2 bases from V and 0 bases from J, leaving 2 bases between. The CDR3 runs to 12 residues. The germline gives CDR1 SGHDN, CDR2 FVKESK.